This T cell receptor (beta chain) comes out of a study of cytomegalovirus exposure and HLA in healthy donors. Points from the study as a whole: For most TCR sequences rarity was the rule, although some public TCRs occurred in many donors. The study listed roughly 160 cytomegalovirus-associated TCR beta chains. In the 120 or so validation repertoires, 85% to 95% of cluster scores exceeded 0, per a later analysis.

Note on this clone: Its antigen is as yet unknown.

Profiling relied on immunoSEQ multiplex PCR, and the TCRdb table lists in-frame clones only, not all of them. The data show 130,000 to 150,000 clones, about nine tenths seen once. The TCR was taken from a man younger than 35 in good health and CMV-seropositive. Sequences were obtained from PBMCs.

The CDR3 here is CASSTTGMGSSPLHF. The DNA of the CDR3 is TGTGCCAGTAGTACAACAGGGATGGGGAGTTCACCCCTCCACTTT. The J gene is TRBJ1-6, the V gene TRBV19; perhaps TRBD1 as D (6 bases). This CDR3 is 15 amino acids long. The V and J ends lost 4 bases and 9 bases respectively, with 16 bases between them. CDR1 is LNHDA and CDR2 is SQIVND in the germline V gene (reference sequence).